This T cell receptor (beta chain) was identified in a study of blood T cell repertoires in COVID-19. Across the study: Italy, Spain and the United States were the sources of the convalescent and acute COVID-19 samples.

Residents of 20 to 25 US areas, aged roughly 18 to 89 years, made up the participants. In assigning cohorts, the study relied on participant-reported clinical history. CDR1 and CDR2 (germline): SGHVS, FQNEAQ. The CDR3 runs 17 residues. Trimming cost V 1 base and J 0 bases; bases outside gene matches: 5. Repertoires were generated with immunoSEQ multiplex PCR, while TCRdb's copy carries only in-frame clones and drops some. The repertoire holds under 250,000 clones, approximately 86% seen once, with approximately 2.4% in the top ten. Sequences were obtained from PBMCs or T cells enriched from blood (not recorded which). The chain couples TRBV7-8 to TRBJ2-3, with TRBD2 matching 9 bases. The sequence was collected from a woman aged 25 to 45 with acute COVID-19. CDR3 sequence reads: CASSLVLSGGSTDTQYF. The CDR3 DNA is TGTGCCAGCAGCTTAGTCCTTAGCGGGGGAAGCACAGATACGCAGTATTTT.